The rows below give T cell receptor beta chains drawn from one sample of a study of regulatory T cells in long-lasting Graves disease. TCRdb recomputed calls from the multiplex PCR reads with MiXCR, one row per CDR3 protein. The sample records roughly 410,000 distinct CDR3 sequences, about 15% being singletons. These records were also assigned to another study, of T cells in Graves' hyperthyroidism and ophthalmopathy.

The sample here was peripheral blood mononuclear cells (PBMCs), taken at new diagnosis, from a patient treated with antithyroid drugs. The receptors were sampled from a woman in her forties with Graves disease. Both conserved end residues are part of each CDR3. The order of the fields is V gene, clone size, CDR3 length, D gene, J gene, CDR3 DNA, CDR3 protein. D genes are given only for firm matches. Clone sizes are given selectively: once, few, many, or a class where the clone is expanded.

v_gene: TRBV11-3
abundance: many
len: 14
d_gene: .
j_gene: TRBJ2-1
CDR3nt: TGTGCCAGCAGCTTAGCTGGTTACTACAATGAGCAGTTCTTC
CDR3aa: CASSLAGYYNEQFF

v_gene: TRBV29-1
abundance: few
len: 14
d_gene: .
j_gene: TRBJ1-1
CDR3nt: TGCAGCGCCGAGCGGGACCCCAGGAACACTGAAGCTTTCTTT
CDR3aa: CSAERDPRNTEAFF

v_gene: TRBV15
abundance: many
len: 13
d_gene: .
j_gene: TRBJ2-1
CDR3nt: TGTGCCACCAGCAGCCGGGACAACAATGAGCAGTTCTTC
CDR3aa: CATSSRDNNEQFF

v_gene: TRBV11-2
abundance: many
len: 13
d_gene: .
j_gene: TRBJ2-7
CDR3nt: TGTGCCAGCAGATTCCAGGGGACCAACGAGCAGTACTTC
CDR3aa: CASRFQGTNEQYF

v_gene: TRBV18
abundance: many
len: 14
d_gene: .
j_gene: TRBJ2-3
CDR3nt: TGTGCCAGCTCACCCCCTGGAGCCGGGGATACGCAGTATTTT
CDR3aa: CASSPPGAGDTQYF

v_gene: TRBV2
abundance: many
len: 15
d_gene: .
j_gene: TRBJ2-5
CDR3nt: TGTGCCACCGGTCCGGATTTGACGGTACAAGAGACCCAGTACTTC
CDR3aa: CATGPDLTVQETQYF

v_gene: TRBV12-3/TRBV12-4
abundance: .
len: 16
d_gene: TRBD2
j_gene: TRBJ2-3
CDR3nt: TGTGCCAGCAGTCGTCGACTAGCGGGGCCCACAGATACGCAGTATTTT
CDR3aa: CASSRRLAGPTDTQYF

v_gene: TRBV4-1
abundance: many
len: 18
d_gene: TRBD2
j_gene: TRBJ2-5
CDR3nt: TGCGCCAGCAGCCAAGATTGGGGGACTAGCGGGACAGAAGAGACCCAGTACTTC
CDR3aa: CASSQDWGTSGTEETQYF

v_gene: TRBV20-1
abundance: many
len: 14
d_gene: .
j_gene: TRBJ2-7
CDR3nt: TGCAGTGTTCGAGCGGGCCAAAACCAGTACGAGCAGTACTTC
CDR3aa: CSVRAGQNQYEQYF

v_gene: TRBV20-1
abundance: few
len: 13
d_gene: .
j_gene: TRBJ1-1
CDR3nt: TGCAGTGCACGACAGCGGATGAACACTGAAGCTTTCTTT
CDR3aa: CSARQRMNTEAFF

v_gene: TRBV19
abundance: many
len: 12
d_gene: .
j_gene: TRBJ1-1
CDR3nt: TGTGCCAGTAGTATAGTTCCAGAAGAAGCTTTCTTT
CDR3aa: CASSIVPEEAFF

v_gene: TRBV6-1
abundance: .
len: 16
d_gene: TRBD2
j_gene: TRBJ2-1
CDR3nt: TGTGCCAGCAGTCCTATTCCGACTAGCAAAAAGCATGAGCAGTTCTTC
CDR3aa: CASSPIPTSKKHEQFF

v_gene: TRBV5-1
abundance: many
len: 15
d_gene: .
j_gene: TRBJ2-1
CDR3nt: TGCGCCAGCAGCGACCCGGGACCCTTGAGCAATGAGCAGTTCTTC
CDR3aa: CASSDPGPLSNEQFF

v_gene: TRBV20-1
abundance: many
len: 13
d_gene: .
j_gene: TRBJ1-5
CDR3nt: TGCAGTGCCCTGCTGGACAGCAATCAGCCCCAGCATTTT
CDR3aa: CSALLDSNQPQHF

v_gene: TRBV3-1
abundance: many
len: 16
d_gene: TRBD2
j_gene: TRBJ2-2
CDR3nt: TGTGCCAGCAGCCAAAGCGGGAGAAAGAACACCGGGGAGCTGTTTTTT
CDR3aa: CASSQSGRKNTGELFF

v_gene: TRBV29-1
abundance: .
len: 11
d_gene: .
j_gene: TRBJ2-3
CDR3nt: TGCAGCGTTGATAGCGCAGATACGCAGTATTTT
CDR3aa: CSVDSADTQYF

v_gene: TRBV11-3
abundance: many
len: 12
d_gene: .
j_gene: TRBJ2-3
CDR3nt: TGTGCCAGCAGTGGAGTGACAGATACGCAGTATTTT
CDR3aa: CASSGVTDTQYF

v_gene: TRBV11-3
abundance: many
len: 13
d_gene: .
j_gene: TRBJ2-5
CDR3nt: TGTGCCAGCAGCTTCTCCAGTGTGGAGACCCAGTACTTC
CDR3aa: CASSFSSVETQYF

v_gene: TRBV6-1
abundance: many
len: 13
d_gene: TRBD2
j_gene: TRBJ2-7
CDR3nt: TGTGCCAGCAGCCCCTCCGCGGGAGTTGAGCAGTACTTC
CDR3aa: CASSPSAGVEQYF

v_gene: TRBV9
abundance: few
len: 15
d_gene: .
j_gene: TRBJ2-7
CDR3nt: TGTGCCAGCAGCGTAGCTACGGGAAGAGCCTACGAGCAGTACTTC
CDR3aa: CASSVATGRAYEQYF

v_gene: TRBV11-3
abundance: many
len: 18
d_gene: .
j_gene: TRBJ2-1
CDR3nt: TGTGCCAGCAGCTTAGCTTGGGGAGCGCCTCACTGGCGGGATGAGCAGTTCTTC
CDR3aa: CASSLAWGAPHWRDEQFF

v_gene: TRBV20-1
abundance: .
len: 15
d_gene: TRBD1
j_gene: TRBJ1-2
CDR3nt: TGCAGTGCTCCAACTCGACAGGGAACTAACTATGGCTACACCTTC
CDR3aa: CSAPTRQGTNYGYTF

v_gene: TRBV9
abundance: many
len: 16
d_gene: .
j_gene: TRBJ2-2
CDR3nt: TGTGCCAGCTCCCCCAGGAGTCCCGAGAACACCGGGGAGCTGTCTTTT
CDR3aa: CASSPRSPENTGELSF

v_gene: TRBV5-4
abundance: .
len: 15
d_gene: .
j_gene: TRBJ2-1
CDR3nt: TGTGCCAGCAGCCCGGGAACTCCGACGGTCAATGAGCAGTTCTTC
CDR3aa: CASSPGTPTVNEQFF

v_gene: TRBV7-2
abundance: many
len: 16
d_gene: TRBD1
j_gene: TRBJ2-5
CDR3nt: TGTGCCAGCAGCTTGGGGGACAGAGGGAACGGAGAGACCCAGTACTTC
CDR3aa: CASSLGDRGNGETQYF

v_gene: TRBV13
abundance: many
len: 15
d_gene: .
j_gene: TRBJ1-5
CDR3nt: TGTGCCAGCAGTAGATGGGGGCCTGGCAATCAGCCCCAGCATTTT
CDR3aa: CASSRWGPGNQPQHF

v_gene: TRBV28
abundance: .
len: 16
d_gene: TRBD1
j_gene: TRBJ1-1
CDR3nt: TGTGCCAGCAGTCCATACCTCGGACAGGGTGGAACTGAAGCTTTCTTT
CDR3aa: CASSPYLGQGGTEAFF

v_gene: TRBV7-2
abundance: .
len: 15
d_gene: .
j_gene: TRBJ1-4
CDR3nt: TGTGCCAGCAGCCTGAGGGGACCAACTAATGAAAAACTGTTTTTT
CDR3aa: CASSLRGPTNEKLFF

v_gene: TRBV6-5
abundance: many
len: 12
d_gene: .
j_gene: TRBJ2-7
CDR3nt: TGTGCCAGCAGTTACCAGGCAGACGAGCAGTACTTC
CDR3aa: CASSYQADEQYF

v_gene: TRBV5-1
abundance: many
len: 15
d_gene: TRBD2
j_gene: TRBJ2-1
CDR3nt: TGCGCCAGCAGCTTGCCGGGAGGGTCCAGCAATGAGCAGTTCTTC
CDR3aa: CASSLPGGSSNEQFF

v_gene: TRBV12-3/TRBV12-4
abundance: few
len: 12
d_gene: .
j_gene: TRBJ1-4
CDR3nt: TGTGCCAGCAGTTTCGGGGGGGGAAAACTGTTTTTT
CDR3aa: CASSFGGGKLFF

v_gene: TRBV18
abundance: many
len: 15
d_gene: TRBD1
j_gene: TRBJ1-1
CDR3nt: TGTGCCAGCGCGCCACAGGGGCGAGGTGACACTGAAGCTTTCTTT
CDR3aa: CASAPQGRGDTEAFF

v_gene: TRBV7-2
abundance: once
len: 12
d_gene: .
j_gene: TRBJ2-3
CDR3nt: TGTGCCAGCAGCCCTAGCTTGGGTACGCAGTATTTT
CDR3aa: CASSPSLGTQYF

v_gene: TRBV25-1
abundance: many
len: 13
d_gene: TRBD1
j_gene: TRBJ2-7
CDR3nt: TGTGCCAGCAGTTTACAGGGGGCAGGCGAGCAGTACTTC
CDR3aa: CASSLQGAGEQYF

v_gene: TRBV12-3/TRBV12-4
abundance: many
len: 14
d_gene: .
j_gene: TRBJ2-2
CDR3nt: TGTGCCAGCAGTCCTACAGGGATCACCGGGGAGCTGTTTTTT
CDR3aa: CASSPTGITGELFF

v_gene: TRBV18
abundance: .
len: 14
d_gene: .
j_gene: TRBJ1-5
CDR3nt: TGTGCCAGCTCAACGAAGGGGAGCAATCAGCCCCAGCATTTT
CDR3aa: CASSTKGSNQPQHF

v_gene: TRBV2
abundance: many
len: 12
d_gene: .
j_gene: TRBJ1-3
CDR3nt: TGTGCCACCTGGATCGAGGAAAACACCATATATTTT
CDR3aa: CATWIEENTIYF

v_gene: TRBV10-3
abundance: few
len: 15
d_gene: TRBD1
j_gene: TRBJ2-1
CDR3nt: TGTGCCATCAGTGACCGGGACAGGGGGCAAAATGAGCAGTTCTTC
CDR3aa: CAISDRDRGQNEQFF

v_gene: TRBV10-3
abundance: many
len: 16
d_gene: TRBD2
j_gene: TRBJ2-1
CDR3nt: TGTGCCATCAGTGAAGCTATAGCGGGAGCGGGCAATGAGCAGTTCTTC
CDR3aa: CAISEAIAGAGNEQFF

v_gene: TRBV24-1
abundance: many
len: 15
d_gene: .
j_gene: TRBJ1-2
CDR3nt: TGTGCCACCAGTGATCCTAGGACGGGCCTCTATGGCTACACCTTC
CDR3aa: CATSDPRTGLYGYTF